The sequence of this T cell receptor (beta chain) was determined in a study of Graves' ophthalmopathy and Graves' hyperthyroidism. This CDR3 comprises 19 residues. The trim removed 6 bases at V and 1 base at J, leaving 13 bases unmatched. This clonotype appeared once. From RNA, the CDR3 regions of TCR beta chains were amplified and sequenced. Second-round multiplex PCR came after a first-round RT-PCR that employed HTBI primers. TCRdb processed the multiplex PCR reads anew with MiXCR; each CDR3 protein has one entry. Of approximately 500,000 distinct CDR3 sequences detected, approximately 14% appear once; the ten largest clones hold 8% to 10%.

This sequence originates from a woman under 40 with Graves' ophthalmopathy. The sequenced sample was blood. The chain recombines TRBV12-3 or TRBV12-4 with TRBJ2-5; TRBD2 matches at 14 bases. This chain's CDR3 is CASSPGLAGGPVLQETQYF. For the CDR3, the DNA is TGTGCCAGCAGCCCCGGACTAGCGGGGGGCCCCGTGCTCCAAGAGACCCAGTACTTC.